These 9 T cell receptor beta chains were all obtained from the same sample, sequenced in a study of T cell changes during pregnancy in multiple sclerosis. Measured with immunoSEQ multiplex PCR; TCRdb has only the in-frame clones, and not every one. The sample shows 48,000 or so clones, 85% to 95% of them seen only once. Sequenced material: CD4+ T cells from peripheral blood mononuclear cells, taken in the first trimester of pregnancy. The receptors originated from a female donor with multiple sclerosis, enrolled in a pregnancy study.

The chain employs TRBV6-4 and TRBJ1-1; D might be TRBD1 (6 bases). V was cut by 5 bases and J by 2 bases, with 9 bases left in between. Germline V CDR1 and CDR2: MRHNA, SNTAGT. The CDR3 is made up of 13 amino acids. The CDR3, as DNA: TGTGCCAGCAGTTTGGACAGAAACACTGAAGCTTTCTTT. It encodes CASSLDRNTEAFF.

The V and J genes are TRBV18 and TRBJ1-1; D remains unclear. Per the germline V gene, CDR1 is KGHSH and CDR2 is LQKENI. V lost 1 base to trimming and J lost 1 base, with 4 bases between them. The CDR3 covers 13 residues. The CDR3 spells CASSPRENTEAFF. CDR3 DNA: TGTGCCAGCTCACCACGAGAGAACACTGAAGCTTTCTTT.

V usage is TRBV18 and J usage is TRBJ1-2; perhaps TRBD1 as D (5 bases). Germline values: CDR1 KGHSH, CDR2 LQKENI. CDR3 length: 13 amino acids. V gave up 3 bases and J gave up 1 base, with 6 bases separating them. In DNA, the CDR3 is TGTGCCAGCTCACCGGGACTTAACTATGGCTACACCTTC. Protein product: CASSPGLNYGYTF. The variable domain in full, with the rest retrieved from reference TRBV18 and TRBJ1-2, is NAGVMQNPRHLVRRRGQEARLRCSPMKGHSHVYWYRQLPEEGLKFMVYLQKENIIDESGMPKERFSAEFPKEGPSILRIQQVVRGDSAAYFCASSPGLNYGYTFGSGTRLTVV.

The V call is TRBV5-1, the J call TRBJ1-6; a possible D gene is TRBD1 (6 bases). There are 13 residues in the CDR3. V lost 4 bases and J lost 6, with 8 bases in between. The germline V gene encodes CDR1 SGHRS and CDR2 YFSETQ. In nucleotides, the CDR3 is TGCGCCAGCAGCGACAGGCTTAATTCACCCCTCCACTTT. Translation gives CASSDRLNSPLHF.

V is TRBV6-5 and J is TRBJ1-2, with 7 bases lining up with TRBD1. The CDR3 runs 15 residues. V lost 6 bases and J lost 2; bases outside the gene matches: 9. Germline values: CDR1 MNHEY, CDR2 SVGAGI. This CDR3 is CASREPQGGNYGYTF. CDR3 DNA sequence: TGTGCCAGCAGGGAACCTCAGGGGGGCAACTATGGCTACACCTTC.

Here the CDR3 reads CASGLSIGGTGNEQFF. DNA of the CDR3: TGTGCTAGTGGTTTGTCGATTGGGGGGACAGGGAATGAGCAGTTCTTC. The V and J genes are TRBV12-5 and TRBJ2-1, with 9 bases identical to TRBD1. The CDR3 length is 16 residues. Trimming took 2 bases from V and 7 from J; bases not matched to a gene: 9. The germline V gene encodes CDR1 LGHNT and CDR2 FRNRAP.

The chain combines TRBV2 with TRBJ2-3, with 9 bases aligning to TRBD1. This CDR3 has 16 residues. Trimming took 6 bases from V and 2 from J; bases not matched to a gene: 9. The germline gives CDR1 SNHLY, CDR2 FYNNEI. CDR3 residues: CASRDGTGFFTDTQYF. As DNA, the CDR3 is TGTGCCAGCAGGGACGGGACAGGGTTTTTCACAGATACGCAGTATTTT.

The chain employs TRBV9 and TRBJ1-3; D is unclear. The CDR3 length is 14 residues. CDR1 and CDR2 from the germline V gene are SGDLS and YYNGEE. The V end lost 4 bases, the J end lost 0 bases, and 8 bases lay between the germline ends. The CDR3 region has the DNA TGTGCCAGCAGCTCAGGAACCTCTGGAAACACCATATATTTT. Translating it yields CASSSGTSGNTIYF.

The chain employs TRBV28 and TRBJ1-1, with 9 bases matching TRBD1. The CDR3 totals 15 residues. CDR1 MDHEN and CDR2 SYDVKM come from the germline V gene. The ends lost 5 bases at V and 10 bases at J; junction bases unmatched: 14. Written as DNA, the CDR3 is TGTGCCAGCAGTCCCTTTGGTGAACAGGGGGCGCGAGCTTTCTTT. This encodes CASSPFGEQGARAFF.